This record looks at one T cell receptor (beta chain) sequence and its context. As handled by the study authors: Amplification of reference gene primers provided the estimated nucleated cell counts. The table came from immunoSEQ multiplex PCR; TCRdb's copy has only in-frame clones and leaves some out. The V and J calls and clone size were taken over from that table, and D and trimming were inferred from the DNA. Among roughly 250,000 clones listed, roughly 90% were seen once. This entry is derived from a study of blood T cell repertoires in COVID-19. Study-level information: Acute and convalescent COVID-19 samples came from the United States, Italy and Spain.

CDR1 is SGHTA, CDR2 FQGNSA, per germline. The CDR3 is made up of 16 amino acids. V was clipped by 7 bases and J by 0 bases, with 16 bases between them. The sequencing input was peripheral blood. The rearrangement links TRBV7-2 to TRBJ1-3; no clear D. The TCR originated in a woman aged 25 to 39 with COVID-19, enrolled during active disease. For the CDR3, the DNA is TGTGCCAGCACTATGAGGGCAGATGCCTCTGGAAACACCATATATTTT. Translated: CASTMRADASGNTIYF.